This TCR beta chain came from a study of blood T cells in healthy people across ages (dated by TCRdb to between 2014 and 2017). Turning to the overall study: In model experiments, template switching captured about one uniquely barcoded TCR beta cDNA molecule for every two T cells. Using the same blood draw, the study looked at two additional independent replicas of 1 million unique cDNA reads for two donors, one aged 18 to 30 and the other aged 80 or older. To avoid experimental bias, donors of different ages were spread randomly across the sequencing lanes. Using deep sequencing normalized with unique cDNA molecular identifiers, the study measured how TCR beta repertoire diversity changes with age. The donors were divided into four age groups: young (average around 16 years), middle-aged (about 40), aged (62) and long-lived (about 80). Study-wide findings and limitations: Because the CMV infection status of the donors was unknown, age-related changes in expanded clonotypes may potentially have been confounded. Estimates of total diversity from one million sequenced T cells were regarded as lower bounds and underestimates. Observed TCR beta diversity per million T cells fell roughly linearly with age, and a significant reduction was already apparent by age around 39. Because profiling used bulk unsorted PBMCs, naive and antigen-experienced compartments could not be compared conclusively. The long-lived group showed more naive CD4+ T cells, fewer expanded clones and increased TCR diversity than the aged group, suggesting age selection. Observed TCR beta diversity correlated strongly with the percentage of naive T cells measured by flow cytometry.

The donors were 40 or so Caucasian individuals from Russia, aged roughly 6 to 90 years, who were systemically healthy. Approximately 9.3 milliliters of peripheral blood were collected from each donor into EDTA-treated Vacutainer tubes. Ficoll-Paque density-gradient centrifugation was used to isolate PBMCs, with at least 6 million obtained per sample. Trizol reagent was used to extract total RNA from PBMCs, with at least 6 micrograms per sample. The percentages of naive CD45RAhigh/CD27high T cells were determined by flow cytometry on a PBMC aliquot from every donor. Receptors were amplified or captured by 5' RACE. Sequenced on an Illumina HiSeq 2500. The second PCR ran for about 6 to 12 cycles and used a J-beta primer mix along with a sample-barcoded 5' primer. A template-switch 5' adaptor carrying 12 random nucleotides introduced a unique molecular identifier onto each TCR beta cDNA molecule. Each sample yielded at least 3 million CDR3-containing paired-end reads. All of the RNA was converted into first-strand cDNA using the Mint cDNA synthesis kit, with a TRBC-specific oligonucleotide serving as the primer. Following uracil-DNA glycosylase treatment, all cDNA underwent a first 18-cycle PCR with the universal primers M1SS and BC2_uni_R. In the source study's methods: Normalization of each sample was performed by random selection of 1 million high-quality reads, each carrying a distinct molecular identifier. Reads sharing molecular identifiers were discarded rather than binned into consensus sequences. CDR3 identification, clonotype clustering and error correction used MiTCR with a Q25 quality threshold and the strictest error-elimination algorithm. A nonparametric unseen species model with Euler transformation was used to estimate a lower bound on total TCR beta diversity. TCRdb trimmed the raw reads at Q25, called clones with MiXCR and kept productive beta chains. Every distinct CDR3 protein forms one entry, paired with its most common genes and DNA. TCRdb's processing, not the study's, gives the V and J calls here. Recorded for this sample are 650,000 to 1,000,000 distinct CDR3 sequences; 35% to 40% of them occurred a single time. The biggest ten clones account for over 10% of the sample.

To note about this clonotype: The clone's antigen remains unknown. Base qualities are not recorded, but no much larger clone differs from it by a single base.

This receptor was taken from a man aged 18 to 30 in good health. Sequencing was carried out using blood.

The CDR3 region reads CASSQDEGAMNSPLHF. In nucleotide form, the sequence is TGTGCCAGCAGCCAAGATGAGGGGGCGATGAATTCACCCCTCCACTTT. The V and J genes are TRBV3-1 and TRBJ1-6, with 7 junctional bases fitting TRBD1. From the cysteine through the phenylalanine, the CDR3 covers 16 amino acids. The only DNA kept is the CDR3, 48 bases in frame from the first base. The junction shows trimming of 0 bases on V and 7 bases on J, and the gene matches do not reach 6 bases of it. Looking up the germline V gene (reference sequence) yields CDR1 LGHDT and CDR2 YNNKEL.